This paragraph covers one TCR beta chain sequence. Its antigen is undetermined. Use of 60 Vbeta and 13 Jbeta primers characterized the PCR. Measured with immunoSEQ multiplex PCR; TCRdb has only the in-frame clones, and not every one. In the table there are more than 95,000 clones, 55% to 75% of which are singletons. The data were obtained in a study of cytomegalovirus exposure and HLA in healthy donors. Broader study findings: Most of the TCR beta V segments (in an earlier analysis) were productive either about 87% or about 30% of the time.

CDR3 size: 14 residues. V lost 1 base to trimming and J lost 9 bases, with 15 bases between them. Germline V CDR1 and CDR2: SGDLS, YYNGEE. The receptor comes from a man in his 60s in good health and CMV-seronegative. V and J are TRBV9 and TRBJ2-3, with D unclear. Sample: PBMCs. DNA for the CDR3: TGTGCCAGCAGCGTAACAAGCAGCCAGAGGACGCAGTATTTT. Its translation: CASSVTSSQRTQYF. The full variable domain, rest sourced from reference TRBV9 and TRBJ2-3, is DSGVTQTPKHLITATGQRVTLRCSPRSGDLSVYWYQQSLDQGLQFLIQYYNGEERAKGNILERFSAQQFPDLHSELNLSSLELGDSALYFCASSVTSSQRTQYFGPGTRLTVL.